One sample yielded the 28 T cell receptor beta chains listed below, sequenced in a study of T cell responses to AZD1222 COVID-19 vaccine. Clones were sequenced by immunoSEQ multiplex PCR, and TCRdb holds only the in-frame ones, with some missing. The sample has about 130,000 clones; less than 95% are singletons. Source: peripheral blood, taken on day 0 of MenACWY control vaccination. The receptors come from an adult in good health.

This chain uses TRBV29-1 with TRBJ1-2; D is unresolved. The length of the CDR3 is 11 residues. Germline V gene sequence: CDR1 SQVTM, CDR2 ANQGSEA. V was trimmed by 4 bases and J by 6 bases, leaving 9 bases between them. The chain's CDR3 is CSVASGNGYTF. DNA of the CDR3: TGCAGCGTTGCTAGCGGGAATGGCTACACCTTC. Full variable domain (missing parts from reference TRBV29-1 and TRBJ1-2): SAVISQKPSRDICQRGTSLTIQCQVDSQVTMMFWYRQQPGQSLTLIATANQGSEATYESGFVIDKFPISRPNLTFSTLTVSNMSPEDSSIYLCSVASGNGYTFGSGTRLTVV.

The J gene is TRBJ2-7, the V gene TRBV29-1; 9 bases match TRBD1. Germline CDR1 reads SQVTM; CDR2 reads ANQGSEA. The CDR3 has 18 residues. After removal of 6 bases from V and 0 bases from J, the junction contained 18 bases not matched to a gene. The CDR3 region is CSVGVPGQGLPPSYEQYF. In DNA, the CDR3 is TGCAGCGTAGGAGTTCCGGGACAGGGTTTGCCGCCCTCCTACGAGCAGTACTTC.

The rearrangement uses TRBV11-1 and TRBJ1-1, with a possible D match to TRBD1 (5 bases). Trimming took 5 bases from V and 4 from J, leaving 11 bases between them. Looked up from germline, CDR1 is SGHAT and CDR2 is FQDESV (reference sequence). The CDR3 is made up of 13 amino acids. CDR3 sequence reads: CASSHPGTTEAFF. The CDR3 bases are TGTGCCAGCAGCCATCCAGGGACCACTGAAGCTTTCTTT.

This clone was recorded once. The CDR3 region has the DNA TGTGCCAGCAGCTTGGTCCCGGGGGACTACGAGCAGTACTTC. Residues: CASSLVPGDYEQYF. The rearrangement joins TRBV7-3 to TRBJ2-7, with D possibly being TRBD2 (6 bases). Germline V gives CDR1 SGHTA, CDR2 FQGTGA. V was pared by 3 bases and J by 3 bases, with 12 bases between. The CDR3 covers 14 residues.

This rearrangement joins TRBV19 to TRBJ1-5; no reliable D call. With 3 bases removed from V and 6 bases from J, the gap between germline ends came to 12 bases. Germline V CDR1 and CDR2: LNHDA, SQIVND (reference sequence). This CDR3 is built from 14 residues. The CDR3 DNA follows: TGTGCCAGTAGTATTCCTAGGGAGACTCAGCCCCAGCATTTT. Protein product: CASSIPRETQPQHF. Full variable domain (rest looked up from reference TRBV19 and TRBJ1-5): DGGITQSPKYLFRKEGQNVTLSCEQNLNHDAMYWYRQDPGQGLRLIYYSQIVNDFQKGDIAEGYSVSREKKESFPLTVTSAQKNPTAFYLCASSIPRETQPQHFGDGTRLSIL.

This chain links TRBV19 with TRBJ1-5; D possibly corresponds to TRBD1 (6 bases). The CDR3 covers 15 residues. V gave up 3 bases and J gave up 4 bases, with 13 bases separating them. The V gene's germline CDR1 is LNHDA and CDR2 SQIVND (reference sequence). The DNA for the CDR3 is TGTGCCAGTAGTATTTTCGGGGGCACTAATCAGCCCCAGCATTTT. Its translation is CASSIFGGTNQPQHF.

The genes are TRBV6-5 and TRBJ2-7; TRBD2 matches at 9 bases. The germline CDR1 and CDR2 sequences are MNHEY and SVGAGI. This CDR3 spans 14 amino acids. The J segment lost 0 bases and the V segment lost 6 bases, leaving 3 bases of the junction unmatched. The CDR3 bases are TGTGCCAGCAGCCGGACTAGCGTCTCCTACGAGCAGTACTTC. Translation gives CASSRTSVSYEQYF.

The rearrangement joins TRBV5-1 to TRBJ1-2, with D hard to call. The V gene's germline CDR1 is SGHRS and CDR2 YFSETQ. Deletions cut 4 bases from V and 0 bases from J, with 4 bases between. This CDR3 spans 12 amino acids. CDR3 in DNA: TGCGCCAGCAGCGTAACTAACTATGGCTACACCTTC. The encoded protein is CASSVTNYGYTF.

The rearrangement joins TRBV12-3 or TRBV12-4 to TRBJ1-1; D not certain. The CDR3 is 13 residues long. V was clipped by 0 bases and J by 2 bases, with 4 bases between them. CDR3 nucleotides: TGTGCCAGCAGTTTAGCGGGTAACACTGAAGCTTTCTTT. Protein product: CASSLAGNTEAFF.

The J gene is TRBJ2-2, the V gene TRBV28, with 10 bases fitting TRBD2. This CDR3 is 18 amino acids long. In germline, CDR1 is MDHEN, CDR2 SYDVKM. The J segment lost 7 bases and the V segment lost 3 bases, leaving 14 bases of the junction unmatched. The CDR3 region has the DNA TGTGCCAGCAGTTTCGACCAGTGGGCTAGCGGGAGTATCGGGGAGCTGTTTTTT. This codes for CASSFDQWASGSIGELFF.

The rearrangement joins TRBV3-1 (or the pseudogene TRBV3-2) to TRBJ2-3; TRBD2 agrees at 9 bases. The junction had 6 bases not matched to a gene; V was cut back by 1 base and J by 4 bases. Germline assignment: CDR1 LGHDT and CDR2 YNNKEL (reference sequence). There are 16 residues in the CDR3. The CDR3 DNA follows: TGTGCCAGCAGCCAAGTTTTAGCGGGAGTAGCAGATACGCAGTATTTT. It yields the protein CASSQVLAGVADTQYF.

The V and J genes are TRBV29-1 and TRBJ2-3; D ambiguous. Trimming removed 2 bases from V and 5 bases from J, with 14 bases in between. Germline V gene sequence: CDR1 SQVTM, CDR2 ANQGSEA. CDR3 length: 14 amino acids. The CDR3: CSVERLATGDTQYF. The CDR3 region has the DNA TGCAGCGTTGAAAGGCTGGCGACCGGAGATACGCAGTATTTT.

In this sample, this clone turned up once. V and J are TRBV6-5 and TRBJ2-7, with no clear D. Germline V gene sequence: CDR1 MNHEY, CDR2 SVGAGI. The CDR3 consists of 13 residues. Trimming pared 5 bases from V and 6 bases from J, leaving 14 bases between. CDR3 nucleotide sequence: TGTGCCAGCAGTCGGTCGGTAGAGCGCGAGCAGTACTTC. As protein: CASSRSVEREQYF.

This clone appeared a few times. The genes are TRBV7-2 and TRBJ2-5; D is perhaps TRBD1 (6 bases). CDR1 is SGHTA and CDR2 is FQGNSA in the germline V gene. V lost 5 bases and J 5 bases, leaving 15 bases between the germline ends. This CDR3 is 14 amino acids long. The CDR3 spells CASSLGHSGETQYF. CDR3 nucleotides: TGTGCCAGCAGCCTGGGACATTCGGGGGAGACCCAGTACTTC.

This clone appeared a single time. This chain uses TRBV7-9 with TRBJ1-4; tentatively, D is TRBD1 (5 bases). Between the trimmed V and J ends, which lost 2 bases and 13 bases, there was a span of 17 bases. There are 14 residues in the CDR3. CDR1 is SEHNR, CDR2 FQNEAQ, per germline (reference sequence). In DNA, the CDR3 is TGTGCCAGCAGCTTAACCCCGGACTGGGGGAGACTGTTTTTT. This encodes CASSLTPDWGRLFF.

V is TRBV28 and J is TRBJ1-5; unclear D gene. The V and J ends lost 4 bases and 6 bases respectively, with 16 bases between them. Per the germline V gene, CDR1 is MDHEN and CDR2 is SYDVKM. The CDR3 is made up of 15 amino acids. The CDR3 DNA is TGTGCCAGCAGTTCCCAACTGGGAGTTGGTCAGCCCCAGCATTTT. Translation: CASSSQLGVGQPQHF.

The chain joins TRBV3-1 (or the pseudogene TRBV3-2) to TRBJ1-1; TRBD1 aligns across 9 bases. The germline gives CDR1 LGHDT, CDR2 YNNKEL (reference sequence). There are 16 residues in the CDR3. V lost 1 base and J lost 3; bases outside the gene matches: 6. The CDR3 nucleotides read TGTGCCAGCAGCCAAGCTACAGGGGGCTTGTACACTGAAGCTTTCTTT. It is translated as CASSQATGGLYTEAFF.

CDR3 residues: CASSFGGGGLGAFF. CDR3 DNA sequence: TGTGCCAGCAGCTTCGGGGGAGGGGGGCTTGGAGCTTTCTTT. The chain links TRBV11-2 to TRBJ1-1, with D tentatively TRBD1 (6 bases). The V gene lost 3 bases and the J gene lost 10 bases, with 18 bases spanning the gap. CDR3 length: 14 residues. The germline V gene encodes CDR1 SGHAT and CDR2 FQNNGV.

This chain joins TRBV27 and TRBJ1-2; 11 positions agree with TRBD1. Trimming took 3 bases from V and 7 from J; bases not matched to a gene: 13. In germline, CDR1 is MNHEY, CDR2 SMNVEV (reference sequence). The CDR3 covers 17 residues. The CDR3 DNA follows: TGTGCCAGCAGTTTTTTCGGACAGGGGGCGATTGAGGGTGGCTACACCTTC. Protein sequence: CASSFFGQGAIEGGYTF.

The chain combines TRBV18 with TRBJ1-1, with D unclear. The germline V gene has CDR1 KGHSH and CDR2 LQKENI. This CDR3 is built from 13 residues. V was shortened by 3 bases and J by 3 bases, with 8 bases between the two germline ends. Written as DNA, the CDR3 is TGTGCCAGCTCACCGCCGGGCGACACTGAAGCTTTCTTT. Translating it yields CASSPPGDTEAFF.

The chain links TRBV27 to TRBJ2-7, with TRBD2 matching over 12 bases. Germline V gives CDR1 MNHEY, CDR2 SMNVEV (reference sequence). The V gene end was trimmed by 10 bases and the J gene end by 0 bases; junction bases not matched to a gene: 4. The CDR3 covers 14 residues. In DNA, the CDR3 is TGTGCCACCAAACTAGCGGGGGGCTCCTACGAGCAGTACGTC. Amino acids: CATKLAGGSYEQYV.

This chain joins TRBV12-3 or TRBV12-4 and TRBJ1-1; possible D gene TRBD1, 6 bases. The CDR3 totals 13 residues. Between the trimmed V and J ends, which lost 3 bases and 7 bases, there was a span of 12 bases. The CDR3 here is CASSFGGGGEAFF. The CDR3 DNA reads TGTGCCAGCAGTTTTGGGGGCGGGGGTGAAGCTTTCTTT.

The chain joins TRBV5-4 to TRBJ2-1; D is undetermined. The length of the CDR3 is 13 residues. V lost 7 bases, J lost 5 bases, and 13 bases lay in between. Germline V gene data show CDR1 as SGHNT and CDR2 as YYREEE (reference sequence). The CDR3 protein is CASETRVNNEQFF. The CDR3 DNA sequence: TGTGCCAGCGAAACCCGGGTAAACAATGAGCAGTTCTTC.

V is TRBV5-4 and J is TRBJ2-1; D ambiguous. This CDR3 contains 13 residues. Germline CDR1 reads SGHNT; CDR2 reads YYREEE (reference sequence). Trimming left V 9 bases short and J 0 bases short, with 10 bases between. In nucleotides, the CDR3 is TGTGCCACAAACTATAACTCCTACAATGAGCAGTTCTTC. Translating it yields CATNYNSYNEQFF.

This clone has a single count. Here the CDR3 reads CASSKAESRGSDIQYF. In nucleotides, the CDR3 is TGTGCCAGCAGCAAAGCGGAGTCCAGGGGCTCGGACATTCAGTACTTC. The chain links TRBV21-1 to TRBJ2-4; the table names TRBD1, a call not compared with the DNA. TRBV21-1 is classified as a pseudogene. The CDR3 extends over 16 amino acids.

The chain carries TRBV4-1 and TRBJ1-5, with TRBD1 matching over 12 bases. Germline values: CDR1 MGHRA, CDR2 YSYEKL. This CDR3 region has 16 residues. Trimming took 10 bases from V and 4 from J; bases not matched to a gene: 11. The CDR3 DNA reads as TGCGCCACCCACCCCGGGACAGGGGGCGGGAATCAGCCCCAGCATTTT. The encoded protein is CATHPGTGGGNQPQHF.

This rearrangement joins TRBV14 to TRBJ2-1, with D possibly TRBD1 on 7 matching bases. The V gene lost 2 bases and the J gene lost 10 bases, with 15 bases spanning the gap. CDR3 size: 14 residues. The germline V gene encodes CDR1 SGHDN and CDR2 FVKESK. CDR3 sequence reads: CASSQQGGSGEQFF. CDR3 DNA sequence: TGTGCCAGCAGCCAACAGGGGGGCAGCGGCGAGCAGTTCTTC.

V is TRBV5-4 and J is TRBJ1-3, with D unresolved. The CDR3 is 15 amino acids. Between the trimmed V and J ends, which lost 2 bases and 0 bases, there was a span of 9 bases. Germline V gene lookup returns CDR1 SGHNT and CDR2 YYREEE (reference sequence). The CDR3 DNA reads as TGTGCCAGCAGCTTCGGTCTAGGCTCTGGAAACACCATATATTTT. Protein product: CASSFGLGSGNTIYF.